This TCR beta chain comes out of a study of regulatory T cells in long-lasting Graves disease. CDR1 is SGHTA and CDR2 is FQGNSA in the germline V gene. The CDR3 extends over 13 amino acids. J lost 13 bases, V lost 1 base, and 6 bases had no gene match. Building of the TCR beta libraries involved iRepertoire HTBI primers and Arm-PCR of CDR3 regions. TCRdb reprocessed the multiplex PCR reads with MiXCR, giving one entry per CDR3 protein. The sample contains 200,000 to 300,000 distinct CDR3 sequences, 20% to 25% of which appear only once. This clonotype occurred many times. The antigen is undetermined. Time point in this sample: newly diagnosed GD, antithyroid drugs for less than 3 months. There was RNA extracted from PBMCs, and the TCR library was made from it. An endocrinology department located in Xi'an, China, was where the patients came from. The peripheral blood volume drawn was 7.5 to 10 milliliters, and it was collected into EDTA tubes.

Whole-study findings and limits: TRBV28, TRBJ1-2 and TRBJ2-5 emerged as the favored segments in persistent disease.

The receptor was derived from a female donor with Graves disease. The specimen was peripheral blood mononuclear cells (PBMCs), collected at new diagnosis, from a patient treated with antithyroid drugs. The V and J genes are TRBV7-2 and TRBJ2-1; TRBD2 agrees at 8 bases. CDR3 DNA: TGTGCCAGCAGCTTAGGAAGTGGGACTAGTCAGTTCTTC. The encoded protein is CASSLGSGTSQFF.